This entry features one T cell receptor (beta chain) sequence. The antigen remains unidentified. This entry belongs to a study of T cell responses to AZD1222 COVID-19 vaccine. Broader study findings: Baseline seropositives among AZD1222 recipients totaled only six. Unmutated variant regions reportedly attract nearly half of all spike-specific TCRs. Spike as a whole was targeted by vaccine-associated CD4 TCRs, dominant at 160-218 and 743-854.

Sequencing used immunoSEQ multiplex PCR; TCRdb keeps in-frame clones, though not all of them. In the table there are about 120,000 clones, approximately 90% of which are singletons. CDR1 and CDR2 (germline): SEHNR, FQNEAQ (reference sequence). CDR3 size: 14 residues. V lost 1 base, J lost 6 bases, and 0 bases stayed unmatched. The source is an adult who received the AZD1222 COVID-19 vaccine. The sequencing here drew on peripheral blood, taken 28 days after the second AZD1222 dose. The V and J genes are TRBV7-9 and TRBJ2-2, with 9 bases matching TRBD1. As DNA, the CDR3 is TGTGCCAGCAGCTTAGGGACAGGGGCCGGGGAGCTGTTTTTT. Translation gives CASSLGTGAGELFF.